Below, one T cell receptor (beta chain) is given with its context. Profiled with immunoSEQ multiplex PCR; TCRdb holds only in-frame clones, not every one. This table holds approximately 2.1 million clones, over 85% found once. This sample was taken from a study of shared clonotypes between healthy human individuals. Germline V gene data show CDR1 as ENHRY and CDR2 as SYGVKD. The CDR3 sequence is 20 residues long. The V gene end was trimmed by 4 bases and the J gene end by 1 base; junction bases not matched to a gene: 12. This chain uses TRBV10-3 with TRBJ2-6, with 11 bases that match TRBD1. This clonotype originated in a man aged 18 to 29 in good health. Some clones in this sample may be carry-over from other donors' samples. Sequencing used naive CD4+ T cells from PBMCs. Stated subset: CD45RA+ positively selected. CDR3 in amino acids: CAISVIPGQGEESGANVLTF. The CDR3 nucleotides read TGTGCCATCAGTGTTATCCCGGGACAGGGGGAAGAGTCTGGGGCCAACGTCCTGACTTTC.